This T cell receptor (beta chain) is drawn from a study of patients and donors after allogeneic stem cell transplantation. J gave up 8 bases and V 4 bases, and 4 bases lay outside the gene matches. CDR1 is DFQATT and CDR2 is SNEGSKA in the germline V gene (reference sequence). The CDR3 has 12 amino acids. One entry per CDR3 protein, called by TCRdb with MiXCR from the RT-PCR reads. The sample comprises approximately 160,000 distinct CDR3 sequences, about 24% of which are singletons, and about 24% rests with the top ten. This clonotype was observed a handful of times. The TCR was taken from a human donor who was either an allogeneic HSCT recipient or a stem cell or donor lymphocyte infusion donor (not recorded which). It is not recorded whose cells these are; they may come from a transplant donor. Sequencing was carried out using blood, either unsorted or a sorted T cell fraction (not recorded which). The chain combines TRBV20-1 with TRBJ1-4; 7 bases align to TRBD1. CDR3 protein: CSAIGTEEKLFF. As DNA, the CDR3 is TGCAGTGCTATCGGGACAGAAGAAAAACTGTTTTTT.